Each of the 29 T cell receptor beta chains below was sequenced from the same sample in a study of CD8 T cells in Susac syndrome (dated by TCRdb to about 2019). Library prep was done by the immunoSEQ multiplex PCR assay. RNA was extracted using the RNeasy kit, and roughly 0.45 to 1 ug of the RNA was reverse transcribed with random hexamers. Using fastp at Q25 and MiXCR, TCRdb reprocessed the public reads and kept productive beta chains. Under each unique CDR3 protein, matching rows form one entry showing the most common genes and DNA. The sample includes 100,000 to 150,000 distinct CDR3 sequences, with around 96% observed a single time. The ten largest clones take up about 0.19% of the sample. The sequenced material came from CD8+ T cells from PBMCs. Source of these receptors: a human donor with Susac syndrome.

This sequence joins TRBV6-5 and TRBJ1-1; 12 bases map to TRBD1. Germline CDR1 is MNHEY and CDR2 is SVGAGI. V shed 4 bases and J 10 bases; nucleotides not matched to a gene: 7. The CDR3 length is 14 residues. The CDR3: CASSSLGTGGRAFF. The CDR3 region has the DNA TGTGCCAGCAGTTCCCTTGGGACAGGGGGCAGAGCTTTCTTT.

This chain connects TRBV6-5 to TRBJ2-7, with D possibly matching TRBD1 (6 bases). CDR1 MNHEY and CDR2 SVGAGI come from the germline V gene. The CDR3 has 14 residues. The germline V and J ends were trimmed by 4 bases and 3 bases, with 13 bases remaining between them. As DNA, the CDR3 is TGTGCCAGCAGTTCGGACAGAAATAGCTACGAGCAGTACTTC. Translated, it gives CASSSDRNSYEQYF.

This CDR3 is CASILQGHPGNTIYF. The CDR3 region has the DNA TGTGCCAGCATCTTACAGGGCCATCCTGGAAACACCATATATTTT. The chain uses TRBV6-4 and TRBJ1-3; maybe TRBD1 (6 bases). Looked up from germline, CDR1 is MRHNA and CDR2 is SNTAGT. Deletions cut 7 bases from V and 2 bases from J, with 15 bases between. The CDR3 extends over 15 amino acids.

The chain joins TRBV20-1 to TRBJ2-1; tentative D call: TRBD2 (5 bases). Germline loops: CDR1 DFQATT, CDR2 SNEGSKA (reference sequence). The length of the CDR3 is 16 residues. Trimming pared 5 bases from V and 8 bases from J, leaving 25 bases between. The CDR3 protein is CSAVLPERPRSHEQFF. DNA of the CDR3: TGCAGTGCTGTATTACCAGAGCGGCCACGATCGCATGAGCAGTTCTTC.

V usage is TRBV28 and J usage is TRBJ2-6; possible D gene TRBD1, 6 bases. The CDR3 runs 17 residues. The germline CDR1 and CDR2 sequences are MDHEN and SYDVKM. V was trimmed by 6 bases and J by 1 base, leaving 16 bases between them. CDR3 coding DNA: TGTGCCAGCAGCATAGAAGGGGGAATATCTGGGGCCAACGTCCTGACTTTC. Protein: CASSIEGGISGANVLTF.

The gene calls are TRBV5-4 and TRBJ1-1; 8 bases line up with TRBD1. Germline CDR1 and CDR2: SGHNT and YYREEE (reference sequence). The trim removed 4 bases at V and 3 bases at J, leaving 14 bases unmatched. CDR3 size: 17 residues. CDR3 DNA: TGTGCCAGCAGCCAAGGACAGGGCGGGCCGAGTGACACTGAAGCTTTCTTT. It translates to CASSQGQGGPSDTEAFF.

V gene TRBV27 combines with J gene TRBJ2-7; 13 bases agree with TRBD2. Germline V gives CDR1 MNHEY, CDR2 SMNVEV (reference sequence). The CDR3 length is 16 residues. V was pared by 4 bases and J by 5 bases, with 8 bases of the junction left unmatched. The CDR3 DNA sequence: TGTGCCAGCAGTTCCCCAACTAGCGGGAGGGGCCACGAGCAGTACTTC. Its translation is CASSSPTSGRGHEQYF.

V and J are TRBV9 and TRBJ1-1; D gene uncertain. Germline CDR1 is SGDLS and CDR2 is YYNGEE. There are 13 residues in the CDR3. V was clipped by 5 bases and J by 0 bases, with 8 bases between them. This CDR3 is CASRGDMNTEAFF. The DNA for the CDR3 is TGTGCCAGCAGGGGCGATATGAACACTGAAGCTTTCTTT.

The rearrangement joins TRBV7-9 to TRBJ1-2; D possibly corresponds to TRBD1 (5 bases). With 2 bases removed from V and 8 bases from J, the gap between germline ends came to 15 bases. The CDR3 contains 14 residues. Germline V lookup: CDR1 SEHNR, CDR2 FQNEAQ (reference sequence). As DNA, the CDR3 is TGTGCCAGCAGCTTACAAGCGGCACAGGACGGCTACACCTTC. This codes for CASSLQAAQDGYTF.

This clonotype has only a few counts. The chain carries TRBV10-3 and TRBJ2-1; D unresolved. Germline V gene sequence: CDR1 ENHRY, CDR2 SYGVKD. The CDR3 runs to 9 residues. V dropped 7 bases and J dropped 7 bases, with 2 bases sitting between them. CDR3 nucleotide sequence: TGTGCCATCACGAATGAGCAGTTCTTC. Translation gives CAITNEQFF.

This chain links TRBV27 with TRBJ1-4; the match to TRBD1 covers 7 bases. Trimming removed 6 bases from V and 8 bases from J; junction bases left unmatched: 6. Germline CDR1 and CDR2: MNHEY and SMNVEV (reference sequence). CDR3 length: 13 residues. CDR3 loop: CASSPTGYEKLFF. Here the CDR3 DNA reads TGTGCCAGCAGCCCGACAGGGTACGAAAAACTGTTTTTT.

The chain uses TRBV29-1 and TRBJ2-3; the match to TRBD2 covers 10 bases. CDR3 length: 14 residues. CDR1 SQVTM and CDR2 ANQGSEA come from the germline V gene. V lost 2 bases to trimming and J lost 6 bases; unmatched junction nucleotides: 5. CDR3 coding DNA: TGCAGCGTTGAACCCGGGACTAGCGTGGATACGCAGTATTTT. Residues: CSVEPGTSVDTQYF.

This clonotype appeared a single time. This sequence joins TRBV10-2 and TRBJ2-1; 11 nucleotides match TRBD2. CDR3 length equals 19 residues. Trimming removed 2 bases from V and 8 bases from J; junction bases left unmatched: 17. The germline gives CDR1 WSHSY, CDR2 SAAADI. The CDR3 loop is CASSEPNRASGGIMDEQFF. CDR3 bases: TGCGCCAGCAGTGAGCCGAACCGGGCTAGCGGGGGGATTATGGATGAGCAGTTCTTC.

This rearrangement joins TRBV29-1 to TRBJ1-2, with D hard to call. Germline V lookup: CDR1 SQVTM, CDR2 ANQGSEA. V dropped 7 bases and J dropped 8 bases, with 23 bases sitting between them. The CDR3 runs 14 residues. The CDR3 loop reads CSGMIYPGLGGYTF. The DNA of the CDR3 is TGCAGCGGCATGATATATCCGGGTTTAGGCGGCTACACCTTC.

This sequence joins TRBV11-1 and TRBJ2-1; no clear D. Germline CDR1 and CDR2: SGHAT and FQDESV (reference sequence). V shed 1 base and J shed 8 bases, with 9 bases lying between them. The CDR3 totals 13 residues. CDR3 region: CASSLDSSHEQFF. The CDR3 DNA is TGTGCCAGCAGCTTAGACTCTAGTCATGAGCAGTTCTTC.

V is TRBV7-8 and J is TRBJ1-2; D may be TRBD1 (5 bases). Trimming removed 1 base from V and 8 bases from J, with 17 bases in between. Germline assignment: CDR1 SGHVS and CDR2 FQNEAQ. This CDR3 spans 15 amino acids. The CDR3 reads CASSLGVGPRQGYTF. CDR3 sequence (DNA): TGTGCCAGCAGCTTAGGGGTGGGGCCCCGTCAGGGCTACACCTTC.

The chain links TRBV5-4 to TRBJ2-2; maybe TRBD2 (6 bases). Trimming stripped 7 bases from V and 2 bases from J, with 12 bases between. Germline values: CDR1 SGHNT, CDR2 YYREEE (reference sequence). This CDR3 has 14 residues. CDR3 sequence (DNA): TGTGCCAGCCATTTTAGCGGAAACACCGGGGAGCTGTTTTTT. Translation: CASHFSGNTGELFF.

The CDR3: CSARALTSDTEAFF. The CDR3 DNA reads TGCAGTGCTAGAGCGTTGACTTCTGACACTGAAGCTTTCTTT. This chain joins TRBV20-1 and TRBJ1-1; D unclear. CDR1 and CDR2 from the germline V gene are DFQATT and SNEGSKA (reference sequence). The ends were cut back, 1 base at V and 3 bases at J, with 12 bases in the middle. The CDR3 runs 14 residues.

The V call is TRBV6-5, the J call TRBJ2-3, with D maybe TRBD1 (6 bases). This CDR3 has 13 amino acids. V was clipped by 2 bases and J by 6 bases, with 9 bases between them. Germline assignment: CDR1 MNHEY and CDR2 SVGAGI. The CDR3, as DNA: TGTGCCAGCAGTTACGGACAGTCGGATACGCAGTATTTT. This translates into CASSYGQSDTQYF.

This clonotype was counted once. V and J are TRBV18 and TRBJ2-1; 8 bases align to TRBD2. CDR1 is KGHSH, CDR2 LQKENI, per germline. Trimming removed 5 bases from V and 4 bases from J; junction bases left unmatched: 7. The CDR3 spans 15 residues. CDR3 in amino acids: CASSTSGGGYNEQFF. CDR3 DNA: TGTGCCAGCTCAACTAGCGGAGGAGGATACAATGAGCAGTTCTTC.

The rearrangement joins TRBV6-1 to TRBJ1-3; D unresolved. CDR1 and CDR2 from the germline V gene are MNHNS and SASEGT. The ends were cut back, 0 bases at V and 8 bases at J, with 11 bases in the middle. The CDR3 contains 14 residues. CDR3: CASSEANEEHTIYF. The CDR3 DNA is TGTGCCAGCAGTGAAGCGAACGAGGAGCACACCATATATTTT.

The chain couples TRBV9 to TRBJ2-7; 8 bases agree with TRBD1. Germline assignment: CDR1 SGDLS and CDR2 YYNGEE. Germline trimming cut 5 bases from V and 0 bases from J; bases unmatched to any gene: 4. The CDR3 runs to 14 residues. CDR3 in DNA: TGTGCCAGCAGTGCGACAGGGGACTCCTACGAGCAGTACTTC. This gives the protein CASSATGDSYEQYF. Based on the CDR3 plus reference TRBV9 and TRBJ2-7, the full variable domain is DSGVTQTPKHLITATGQRVTLRCSPRSGDLSVYWYQQSLDQGLQFLIQYYNGEERAKGNILERFSAQQFPDLHSELNLSSLELGDSALYFCASSATGDSYEQYFGPGTRLTVT.

This chain uses TRBV6-4 with TRBJ2-1, with 10 bases identical to TRBD2. Germline CDR1 MRHNA, CDR2 SNTAGT. The CDR3 is 14 amino acids. Trimming took 5 bases from V and 6 from J; bases not matched to a gene: 4. This CDR3 reads CASSPGLAANEQFF. As DNA, the CDR3 is TGTGCCAGCAGTCCTGGACTAGCGGCCAATGAGCAGTTCTTC.

V is TRBV7-6 and J is TRBJ2-7; D is possibly TRBD1 (6 bases). Germline CDR1 and CDR2: SGHVS and FNYEAQ. With 5 bases removed from V and 6 bases from J, the gap between germline ends came to 14 bases. The length of the CDR3 is 13 residues. The chain's CDR3 is CASSAGDNLEQYF. CDR3 nucleotides: TGTGCCAGCAGCGCAGGGGACAATCTCGAGCAGTACTTC.

This chain joins TRBV15 and TRBJ1-5, with a weak D call TRBD1 (6 bases). Germline CDR1 reads LNHNV; CDR2 reads YYDKDF (reference sequence). Between the trimmed V and J ends, which lost 3 bases and 6 bases, there was a span of 12 bases. The CDR3 extends over 14 amino acids. CDR3 region: CATSRGSGAQPQHF. DNA for the CDR3: TGTGCCACCAGCAGGGGGTCGGGGGCTCAGCCCCAGCATTTT.

The V gene is TRBV13, the J gene TRBJ1-4; D remains unclear. This CDR3 has 15 amino acids. Germline CDR1 is PRHDT and CDR2 is FYEKMQ (reference sequence). Trimming took 4 bases from V and 7 from J, leaving 16 bases between them. The CDR3, as DNA: TGTGCCAGCAGCTCATTTCAGGTGGTGGGTGAAAAACTGTTTTTT. The encoded protein is CASSSFQVVGEKLFF. The full variable domain, in which reference TRBV13 and TRBJ1-4 provide the parts outside the CDR3, is AAGVIQSPRHLIKEKRETATLKCYPIPRHDTVYWYQQGPGQDPQFLISFYEKMQSDKGSIPDRFSAQQFSDYHSELNMSSLELGDSALYFCASSSFQVVGEKLFFGSGTQLSVL.

This chain links TRBV20-1 with TRBJ2-1; D possibly matches TRBD1 or TRBD2 (5 bases each). Germline CDR1 and CDR2: DFQATT and SNEGSKA (reference sequence). V was shortened by 3 bases and J by 2 bases, with 8 bases between the two germline ends. The length of the CDR3 is 13 residues. CDR3 nucleotides: TGCAGTGCTAGGGGGACCACCTACAATGAGCAGTTCTTC. Translating gives CSARGTTYNEQFF.

This chain uses TRBV14 with TRBJ1-4; D unclear. Germline CDR1 reads SGHDN; CDR2 reads FVKESK. V was cut by 6 bases and J by 7 bases, with 15 bases left in between. The CDR3 is made up of 14 amino acids. The DNA for the CDR3 is TGTGCCAGCAGTCCCGAGGCGCACGGTGAAAAACTGTTTTTT. This translates into CASSPEAHGEKLFF.

The V call is TRBV12-3 or TRBV12-4, the J call TRBJ2-6, with TRBD1 matching over 9 bases. The junction had 8 bases not matched to a gene; V was cut back by 7 bases and J by 4 bases. This CDR3 comprises 16 residues. The CDR3 coding sequence is TGTGCCAGCACGACGGGACAGGGCTTCGGGGCCAACGTCCTGACTTTC. Translation: CASTTGQGFGANVLTF.